These T cell receptor beta chains were read from a single sample in a study of blood T cell repertoires in COVID-19. Some clones are missing from TCRdb's copy, which holds only in-frame ones; the method was immunoSEQ multiplex PCR. The table lists hundreds of thousands of clones, about 86% of them singletons, with around 14% in the top ten. The sequenced sample consisted of peripheral blood. Receptors were obtained from a woman in her 70s with COVID-19, enrolled during active disease. The CDR3 runs from the conserved cysteine through the conserved F or W. Each record gives: D gene, clone size, J gene, V gene, CDR3 protein, CDR3 DNA. A D gene is named only where the DNA matches it firmly. Clone size is shown for a subset of rows, as once, few, many or a class of expanded clone.

d_call: NA
clone_size: NA
j_call: TRBJ2-5
v_call: TRBV9
cdr3_aa: CASSVEGAAQETQYF
cdr3_nt: TGTGCCAGCAGCGTAGAAGGAGCGGCACAAGAGACCCAGTACTTC

d_call: NA
clone_size: NA
j_call: TRBJ2-2
v_call: TRBV27
cdr3_aa: CASSFLGAAYGELFF
cdr3_nt: TGTGCCAGCAGTTTTTTGGGTGCGGCGTACGGGGAGCTGTTTTTT

d_call: NA
clone_size: NA
j_call: TRBJ1-3
v_call: TRBV7-2
cdr3_aa: CASSLGMGASTGNTIYF
cdr3_nt: TGTGCCAGCAGCTTAGGGATGGGGGCGAGCACTGGAAACACCATATATTTT

d_call: TRBD1
clone_size: NA
j_call: TRBJ1-1
v_call: TRBV2
cdr3_aa: CASTLGTGGAITEAFF
cdr3_nt: TGTGCCAGCACCCTGGGCACAGGGGGCGCTATCACTGAAGCTTTCTTT

d_call: TRBD2
clone_size: NA
j_call: TRBJ2-5
v_call: TRBV2
cdr3_aa: CASRTSGGALRETQYF
cdr3_nt: TGTGCCAGCAGGACTAGCGGGGGGGCCTTGAGAGAGACCCAGTACTTC

d_call: NA
clone_size: few
j_call: TRBJ1-5
v_call: TRBV19
cdr3_aa: CASSMAVRQPQHF
cdr3_nt: TGTGCCAGTAGTATGGCGGTAAGACAGCCCCAGCATTTT

d_call: NA
clone_size: NA
j_call: TRBJ2-7
v_call: TRBV21-1
cdr3_aa: CAAKPGPF
cdr3_nt: TGTGCCGCCAAACCTGGCCCGTTC

d_call: NA
clone_size: once
j_call: TRBJ1-4
v_call: TRBV14
cdr3_aa: CASSQREEKLFF
cdr3_nt: TGTGCCAGCAGCCAACGGGAGGAAAAACTGTTTTTT

d_call: TRBD1
clone_size: NA
j_call: TRBJ1-5
v_call: TRBV7-2
cdr3_aa: CASTEGQGDAPLKRQPQHF
cdr3_nt: TGTGCCAGCACCGAAGGACAGGGGGATGCCCCACTCAAAAGGCAGCCCCAGCATTTT

d_call: NA
clone_size: NA
j_call: TRBJ1-2
v_call: TRBV5-4
cdr3_aa: CASSLNSFYGYTF
cdr3_nt: TGTGCCAGCAGCTTGAACAGCTTCTATGGCTACACCTTC

d_call: NA
clone_size: NA
j_call: TRBJ2-3
v_call: TRBV6-5
cdr3_aa: CGVGLPFTDTQYF
cdr3_nt: TGTGGGGTCGGACTCCCCTTCACAGATACGCAGTATTTT

d_call: NA
clone_size: NA
j_call: TRBJ1-1
v_call: TRBV7-2
cdr3_aa: CASSRGGGNTEAFF
cdr3_nt: TGTGCCAGCAGTCGAGGGGGGGGGAACACTGAAGCTTTCTTT

d_call: TRBD1
clone_size: NA
j_call: TRBJ2-5
v_call: TRBV15
cdr3_aa: CATSRDRDSPLQETQYF
cdr3_nt: TGTGCCACCAGCAGAGACCGGGACAGCCCCCTCCAAGAGACCCAGTACTTC

d_call: TRBD2
clone_size: NA
j_call: TRBJ2-3
v_call: TRBV5-1
cdr3_aa: CASSFTSGVSTDTQYF
cdr3_nt: TGCGCCAGCAGCTTTACTAGCGGGGTTAGCACAGATACGCAGTATTTT

d_call: NA
clone_size: NA
j_call: TRBJ1-2
v_call: TRBV7-2
cdr3_aa: CASSPGVSSANYGYTF
cdr3_nt: TGTGCCAGCAGCCCCGGGGTGTCCTCAGCTAACTATGGCTACACCTTC

d_call: NA
clone_size: NA
j_call: TRBJ2-3
v_call: TRBV4-1
cdr3_aa: CASSQAESGNTDTQYF
cdr3_nt: TGCGCCAGCAGCCAAGCCGAATCCGGGAACACAGATACGCAGTATTTT

d_call: NA
clone_size: NA
j_call: TRBJ1-2
v_call: TRBV12-2
cdr3_aa: CASRLLQGDYGYTF
cdr3_nt: TGTGCAAGTCGCTTACTACAGGGGGACTATGGCTACACCTTC

d_call: TRBD1
clone_size: NA
j_call: TRBJ2-3
v_call: TRBV6-5
cdr3_aa: CASKIQGAMMDTQYF
cdr3_nt: TGTGCCAGCAAGATCCAGGGGGCAATGATGGATACGCAGTATTTT

d_call: NA
clone_size: NA
j_call: TRBJ1-1
v_call: TRBV7-6
cdr3_aa: CASSLARGMNTEAFF
cdr3_nt: TGTGCCAGCAGCTTAGCGCGGGGGATGAACACTGAAGCTTTCTTT

d_call: TRBD1
clone_size: NA
j_call: TRBJ1-4
v_call: TRBV13
cdr3_aa: CASSSLTGGEKLFF
cdr3_nt: TGTGCCAGCAGCTCTCTGACAGGGGGGGAAAAACTGTTTTTT

d_call: TRBD1
clone_size: NA
j_call: TRBJ2-7
v_call: TRBV19
cdr3_aa: CASSSTGSTYEQYF
cdr3_nt: TGTGCCAGTAGCTCGACAGGGTCAACCTACGAGCAGTACTTC

d_call: NA
clone_size: NA
j_call: TRBJ1-3
v_call: TRBV9
cdr3_aa: CASSNPGNTIYF
cdr3_nt: TGTGCCAGCAGCAACCCCGGGAACACCATATATTTT

d_call: NA
clone_size: NA
j_call: TRBJ2-7
v_call: TRBV18
cdr3_aa: CASSPDRNYEQYF
cdr3_nt: TGTGCCAGCTCACCTGACAGAAACTACGAGCAGTACTTC

d_call: TRBD2
clone_size: NA
j_call: TRBJ2-3
v_call: TRBV7-8
cdr3_aa: CASSRQTSGGASTDTQYF
cdr3_nt: TGTGCCAGCAGCCGACAGACTAGCGGGGGGGCTAGCACAGATACGCAGTATTTT

d_call: TRBD1
clone_size: NA
j_call: TRBJ2-7
v_call: TRBV6-5
cdr3_aa: CASNSGQTYEQYF
cdr3_nt: TGTGCCAGCAACTCGGGACAGACCTACGAGCAGTACTTC

d_call: NA
clone_size: NA
j_call: TRBJ2-5
v_call: TRBV19
cdr3_aa: CASSPGSAGGETQYF
cdr3_nt: TGTGCCAGTAGTCCGGGCTCGGCGGGCGGGGAGACCCAGTACTTC

d_call: NA
clone_size: NA
j_call: TRBJ1-1
v_call: TRBV6-2/TRBV6-3
cdr3_aa: CASSYSAGLLTEAFF
cdr3_nt: TGTGCCAGCAGTTACTCGGCAGGGCTCCTTACTGAAGCTTTCTTT

d_call: TRBD1
clone_size: once
j_call: TRBJ2-7
v_call: TRBV2
cdr3_aa: CASRERSGQGLYEQYF
cdr3_nt: TGTGCCAGCAGGGAACGATCGGGACAGGGCCTCTACGAGCAGTACTTC

d_call: NA
clone_size: NA
j_call: TRBJ2-1
v_call: TRBV27
cdr3_aa: CASSSALRGKNEQFF
cdr3_nt: TGTGCCAGCAGTTCCGCTCTTCGGGGGAAAAATGAGCAGTTCTTC

d_call: NA
clone_size: NA
j_call: TRBJ1-3
v_call: TRBV21-1
cdr3_aa: CASSKDMGARNPHLKGNTIYF
cdr3_nt: TGTGCCAGCAGCAAAGATATGGGGGCAAGAAATCCCCACCTGAAAGGAAACACCATATATTTT

d_call: NA
clone_size: NA
j_call: TRBJ2-3
v_call: TRBV25-1
cdr3_aa: CASSAAGASSTDTQYF
cdr3_nt: TGTGCCAGCAGTGCCGCAGGGGCCTCTAGCACAGATACGCAGTATTTT

d_call: NA
clone_size: NA
j_call: TRBJ2-7
v_call: TRBV9
cdr3_aa: CASSVGQGGEQYF
cdr3_nt: TGTGCCAGCAGCGTAGGGCAGGGGGGCGAGCAGTACTTC

d_call: TRBD1
clone_size: once
j_call: TRBJ1-3
v_call: TRBV7-8
cdr3_aa: CASSFRDRVSGNTIYF
cdr3_nt: TGTGCCAGCAGCTTCCGGGACAGGGTCTCTGGAAACACCATATATTTT

d_call: NA
clone_size: NA
j_call: TRBJ1-1
v_call: TRBV6-5
cdr3_aa: CASSYGGMSEAFF
cdr3_nt: TGTGCCAGCAGTTACGGAGGGATGTCCGAAGCTTTCTTT

d_call: NA
clone_size: NA
j_call: TRBJ1-2
v_call: TRBV15
cdr3_aa: CATSRDRGPSNYGYTF
cdr3_nt: TGTGCCACCAGCAGAGATAGAGGGCCTTCTAACTATGGCTACACCTTC

d_call: NA
clone_size: NA
j_call: TRBJ1-1
v_call: TRBV4-1
cdr3_aa: CASSRTGNTEAFF
cdr3_nt: TGCGCCAGCAGCCGTACAGGGAACACTGAAGCTTTCTTT

d_call: TRBD1
clone_size: NA
j_call: TRBJ1-3
v_call: TRBV6-5
cdr3_aa: CASSLRGSGNTIYF
cdr3_nt: TGTGCCAGCAGTCTCAGGGGGTCTGGAAACACCATATATTTT

d_call: NA
clone_size: few
j_call: TRBJ2-2
v_call: TRBV10-1
cdr3_aa: CASSSEINTGELFF
cdr3_nt: TGCGCCAGCAGTAGCGAGATAAACACCGGGGAGCTGTTTTTT

d_call: TRBD1
clone_size: NA
j_call: TRBJ2-2
v_call: TRBV2
cdr3_aa: CASRKDRGGTGELFF
cdr3_nt: TGTGCCAGCAGGAAGGACAGGGGTGGAACCGGGGAGCTGTTTTTT

d_call: NA
clone_size: NA
j_call: TRBJ1-2
v_call: TRBV6-6
cdr3_aa: CASGGSNYGYTF
cdr3_nt: TGTGCCAGCGGCGGATCTAACTATGGCTACACCTTC

d_call: TRBD1
clone_size: NA
j_call: TRBJ2-7
v_call: TRBV29-1
cdr3_aa: CSVEAPDRGTYEQYF
cdr3_nt: TGCAGCGTTGAAGCCCCGGACAGGGGGACCTACGAGCAGTACTTC

d_call: TRBD1
clone_size: NA
j_call: TRBJ1-3
v_call: TRBV7-9
cdr3_aa: CASRQRQGGDSGNTIYF
cdr3_nt: TGTGCCAGCAGGCAACGGCAAGGGGGCGACTCTGGAAACACCATATATTTT

d_call: NA
clone_size: NA
j_call: TRBJ1-5
v_call: TRBV5-1
cdr3_aa: CASSPTQGYQPQHF
cdr3_nt: TGCGCCAGCAGCCCTACACAGGGATACCAGCCCCAGCATTTT

d_call: NA
clone_size: NA
j_call: TRBJ1-1
v_call: TRBV6-2/TRBV6-3
cdr3_aa: CASSYSIADTEAFF
cdr3_nt: TGTGCCAGCAGTTACTCGATTGCGGACACTGAAGCTTTCTTT

d_call: TRBD2
clone_size: NA
j_call: TRBJ2-3
v_call: TRBV5-4
cdr3_aa: CASSPGGAGAPDTQYF
cdr3_nt: TGTGCCAGCAGCCCCGGGGGAGCGGGGGCGCCAGATACGCAGTATTTT

d_call: TRBD2
clone_size: NA
j_call: TRBJ2-2
v_call: TRBV6-5
cdr3_aa: CASRIAGGRSGELFF
cdr3_nt: TGTGCCAGCAGAATAGCGGGGGGCAGGTCCGGGGAGCTGTTTTTT

d_call: TRBD2
clone_size: NA
j_call: TRBJ2-5
v_call: TRBV7-9
cdr3_aa: CASSKTSGETQYF
cdr3_nt: TGTGCCAGCAGCAAGACTAGCGGAGAGACCCAGTACTTC

d_call: NA
clone_size: NA
j_call: TRBJ2-7
v_call: TRBV6-1
cdr3_aa: CASSELFLGEAYEQYF
cdr3_nt: TGTGCCAGCAGTGAATTGTTTTTGGGGGAGGCATACGAGCAGTACTTC

d_call: NA
clone_size: NA
j_call: TRBJ2-7
v_call: TRBV4-1
cdr3_aa: CASSQAGLESYEQYF
cdr3_nt: TGCGCCAGCAGCCAAGCGGGACTGGAGTCCTACGAGCAGTACTTC

d_call: NA
clone_size: NA
j_call: TRBJ1-3
v_call: TRBV5-1
cdr3_aa: CASSLGAGQGNTIYF
cdr3_nt: TGCGCCAGCAGCTTGGGCGCCGGGCAGGGGAACACCATATATTTT

d_call: TRBD1
clone_size: NA
j_call: TRBJ2-7
v_call: TRBV18
cdr3_aa: CASSSRGSTGGIYEQYF
cdr3_nt: TGTGCCAGCTCATCACGGGGATCGACAGGGGGAATCTACGAGCAGTACTTC

d_call: NA
clone_size: NA
j_call: TRBJ2-7
v_call: TRBV29-1
cdr3_aa: CSVARGHLSSYEQYF
cdr3_nt: TGCAGCGTTGCCAGAGGGCACCTCAGCTCCTACGAGCAGTACTTC

d_call: NA
clone_size: NA
j_call: TRBJ1-2
v_call: TRBV7-2
cdr3_aa: CASSHTQEGINYGYTF
cdr3_nt: TGTGCCAGCAGCCATACCCAAGAGGGAATTAACTATGGCTACACCTTC

d_call: NA
clone_size: NA
j_call: TRBJ2-7
v_call: TRBV12-3/TRBV12-4
cdr3_aa: CASSFGHYEQYF
cdr3_nt: TGTGCCAGCAGTTTTGGGCACTACGAGCAGTACTTC

d_call: TRBD1
clone_size: few
j_call: TRBJ2-5
v_call: TRBV6-6
cdr3_aa: CASSPRTGETETQYF
cdr3_nt: TGTGCCAGCAGTCCCCGGACAGGGGAAACGGAGACCCAGTACTTC

d_call: NA
clone_size: NA
j_call: TRBJ2-3
v_call: TRBV2
cdr3_aa: CASSEAGVNTQYF
cdr3_nt: TGTGCCAGCAGTGAGGCAGGGGTGAATACGCAGTATTTT

d_call: TRBD1
clone_size: NA
j_call: TRBJ2-2
v_call: TRBV28
cdr3_aa: CASSLPLTGTGGELFF
cdr3_nt: TGTGCCAGCAGTTTACCTTTGACAGGGACGGGCGGGGAGCTGTTTTTT